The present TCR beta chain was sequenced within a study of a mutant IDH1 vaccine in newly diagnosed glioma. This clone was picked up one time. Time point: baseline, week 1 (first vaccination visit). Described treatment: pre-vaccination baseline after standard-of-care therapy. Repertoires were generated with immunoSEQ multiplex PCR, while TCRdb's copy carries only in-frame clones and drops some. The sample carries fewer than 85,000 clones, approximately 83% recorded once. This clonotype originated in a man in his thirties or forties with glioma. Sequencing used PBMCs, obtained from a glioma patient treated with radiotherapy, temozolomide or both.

CDR3 bases: TGTGCCAGCAGCTTGAGTACCAATTATAATTCACCCCTCCACTTT. Translation: CASSLSTNYNSPLHF. The chain is built from TRBV5-4 and TRBJ1-6; D call uncertain. Per the germline V gene, CDR1 is SGHNT and CDR2 is YYREEE (reference sequence). Trimming pared 1 base from V and 4 bases from J, leaving 9 bases between. This CDR3 comprises 15 residues.